This TCR beta chain is from a study of blood T cells in healthy people across ages. Trimming took off 1 base at V and 0 bases at J, with 8 bases between the two ends. Germline V gene data show CDR1 as SQVTM and CDR2 as ANQGSEA. There are 14 residues in the CDR3. It was with a sample-barcoded 5' primer and a J-beta primer mix that a second PCR of roughly 6 to 11 cycles was run. Every single cDNA molecule received a tag from a template-switch adaptor with 12 random nucleotides. From the 5' RACE reads, TCRdb called clonotypes with MiXCR, one entry per CDR3 protein. The repertoire includes 800,000 or so distinct CDR3 sequences, approximately 59% of them detected once, and 28% sits in the top ten. This clonotype has a handful of counts.

The origin of this receptor is a man aged 25-40 years in good health. V usage is TRBV29-1 and J usage is TRBJ2-3; TRBD1 is a possible D gene (5 bases). The specimen sequenced was blood. CDR3 DNA: TGCAGCGTTGAAGGACAGTTAAGCACAGATACGCAGTATTTT. Translation: CSVEGQLSTDTQYF.